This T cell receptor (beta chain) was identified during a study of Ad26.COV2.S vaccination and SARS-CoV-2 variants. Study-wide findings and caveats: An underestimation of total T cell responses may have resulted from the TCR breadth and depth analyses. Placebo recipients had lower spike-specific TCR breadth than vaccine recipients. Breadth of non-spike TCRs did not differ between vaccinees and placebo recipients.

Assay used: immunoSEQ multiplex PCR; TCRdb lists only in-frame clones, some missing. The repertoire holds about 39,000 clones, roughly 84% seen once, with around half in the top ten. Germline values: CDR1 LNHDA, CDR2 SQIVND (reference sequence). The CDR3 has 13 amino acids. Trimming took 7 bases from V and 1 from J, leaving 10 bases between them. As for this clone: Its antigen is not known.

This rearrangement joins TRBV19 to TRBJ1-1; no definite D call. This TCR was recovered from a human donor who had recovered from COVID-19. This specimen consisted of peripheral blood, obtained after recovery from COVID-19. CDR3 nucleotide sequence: TGTGCCAGTAAAGTCGACCAGAACACTGAAGCTTTCTTT. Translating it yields CASKVDQNTEAFF.